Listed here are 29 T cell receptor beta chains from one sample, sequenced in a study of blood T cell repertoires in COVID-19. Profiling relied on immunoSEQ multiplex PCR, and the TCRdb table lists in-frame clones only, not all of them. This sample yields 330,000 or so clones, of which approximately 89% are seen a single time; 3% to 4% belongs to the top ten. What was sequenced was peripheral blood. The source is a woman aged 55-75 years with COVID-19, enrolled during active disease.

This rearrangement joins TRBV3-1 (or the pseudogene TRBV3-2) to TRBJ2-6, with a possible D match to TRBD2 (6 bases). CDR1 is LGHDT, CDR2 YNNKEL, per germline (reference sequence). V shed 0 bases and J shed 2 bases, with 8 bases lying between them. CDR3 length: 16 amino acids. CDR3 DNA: TGTGCCAGCAGCCAAGATTCGGGGGCTGGGGCCAACGTCCTGACTTTC. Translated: CASSQDSGAGANVLTF.

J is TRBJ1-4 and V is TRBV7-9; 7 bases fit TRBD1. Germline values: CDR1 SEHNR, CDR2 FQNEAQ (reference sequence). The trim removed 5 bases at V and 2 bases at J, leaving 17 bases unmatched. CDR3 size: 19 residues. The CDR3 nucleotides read TGTGCCAGCAGCCATCTGAACTTACAGGGGAGGTTGACTAATGAAAAACTGTTTTTT. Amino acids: CASSHLNLQGRLTNEKLFF. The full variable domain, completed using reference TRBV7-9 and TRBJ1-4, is DTGVSQNPRHKITKRGQNVTFRCDPISEHNRLYWYRQTLGQGPEFLTYFQNEAQLEKSRLLSDRFSAERPKGSFSTLEIQRTEQGDSAMYLCASSHLNLQGRLTNEKLFFGSGTQLSVL.

CDR3 protein: CASSFTYEQYF. The CDR3 DNA follows: TGCGCCAGCAGCTTCACCTACGAGCAGTACTTC. The chain uses TRBV5-1 and TRBJ2-7; D not certain. This CDR3 comprises 11 residues. V was cut by 2 bases and J by 2 bases, with 2 bases left in between. Germline V lookup: CDR1 SGHRS, CDR2 YFSETQ.

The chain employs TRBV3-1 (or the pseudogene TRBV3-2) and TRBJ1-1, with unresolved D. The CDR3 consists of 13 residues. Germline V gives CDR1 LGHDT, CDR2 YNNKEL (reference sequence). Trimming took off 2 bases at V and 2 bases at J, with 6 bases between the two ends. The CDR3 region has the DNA TGTGCCAGCAGCCAACAGGTAAACACTGAAGCTTTCTTT. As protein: CASSQQVNTEAFF.

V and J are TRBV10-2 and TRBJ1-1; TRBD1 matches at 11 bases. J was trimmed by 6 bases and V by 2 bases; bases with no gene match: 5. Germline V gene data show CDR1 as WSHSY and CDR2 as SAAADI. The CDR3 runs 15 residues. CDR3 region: CASSEPDRGRPEAFF. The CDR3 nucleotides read TGCGCCAGCAGTGAGCCGGACAGGGGGCGTCCTGAAGCTTTCTTT.

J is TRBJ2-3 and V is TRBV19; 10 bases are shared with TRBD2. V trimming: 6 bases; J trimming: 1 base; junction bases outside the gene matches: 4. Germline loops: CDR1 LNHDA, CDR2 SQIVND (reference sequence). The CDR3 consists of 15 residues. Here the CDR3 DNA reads TGTGCCAGTAGCCTAAGCGGGGGGGGCACAGATACGCAGTATTTT. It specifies CASSLSGGGTDTQYF.

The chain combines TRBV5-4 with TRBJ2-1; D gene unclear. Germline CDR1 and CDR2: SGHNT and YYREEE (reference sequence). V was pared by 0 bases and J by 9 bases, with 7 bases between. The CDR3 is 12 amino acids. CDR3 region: CASSLGSVEQFF. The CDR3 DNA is TGTGCCAGCAGCTTGGGCTCAGTTGAGCAGTTCTTC.

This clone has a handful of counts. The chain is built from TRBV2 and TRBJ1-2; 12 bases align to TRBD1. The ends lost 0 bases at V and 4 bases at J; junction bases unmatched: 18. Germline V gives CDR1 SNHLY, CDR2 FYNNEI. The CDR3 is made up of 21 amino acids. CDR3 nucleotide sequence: TGTGCCAGCAGTGAAGCGCTTTCGGGATGGGACAGGGGGCAACCCTTCTATGGCTACACCTTC. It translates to CASSEALSGWDRGQPFYGYTF.

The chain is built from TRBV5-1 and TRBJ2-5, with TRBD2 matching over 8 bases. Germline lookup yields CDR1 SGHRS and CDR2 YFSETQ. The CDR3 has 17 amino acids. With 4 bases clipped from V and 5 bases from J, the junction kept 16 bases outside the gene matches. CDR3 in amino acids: CASSQPKGSGDGETQYF. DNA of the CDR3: TGCGCCAGCAGCCAACCCAAGGGTAGCGGGGACGGGGAGACCCAGTACTTC.

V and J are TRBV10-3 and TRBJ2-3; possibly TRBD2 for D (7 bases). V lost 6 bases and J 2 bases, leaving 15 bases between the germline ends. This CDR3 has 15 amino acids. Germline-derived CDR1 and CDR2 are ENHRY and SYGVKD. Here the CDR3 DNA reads TGTGCCATCAGCCAAGGGGGGGGGCTCACAGATACGCAGTATTTT. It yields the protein CAISQGGGLTDTQYF.

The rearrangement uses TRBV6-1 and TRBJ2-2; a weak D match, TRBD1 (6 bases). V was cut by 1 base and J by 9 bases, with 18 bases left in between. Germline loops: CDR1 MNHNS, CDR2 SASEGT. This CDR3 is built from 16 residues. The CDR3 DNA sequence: TGTGCCAGCAGTGAAGGGAAAGTGTGGCAGGGGTGGGAGCTGTTTTTT. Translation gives CASSEGKVWQGWELFF.

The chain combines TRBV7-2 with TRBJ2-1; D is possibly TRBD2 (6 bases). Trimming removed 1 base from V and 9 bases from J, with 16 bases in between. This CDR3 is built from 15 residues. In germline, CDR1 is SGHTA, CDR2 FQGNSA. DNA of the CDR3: TGTGCCAGCAGCTTAGTTCGGCGGGGCCCAACTGAGCAGTTCTTC. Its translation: CASSLVRRGPTEQFF. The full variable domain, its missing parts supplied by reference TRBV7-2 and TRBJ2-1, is GAGVSQSPSNKVTEKGKDVELRCDPISGHTALYWYRQSLGQGLEFLIYFQGNSAPDKSGLPSDRFSAERTGGSVSTLTIQRTQQEDSAVYLCASSLVRRGPTEQFFGPGTRLTVL.

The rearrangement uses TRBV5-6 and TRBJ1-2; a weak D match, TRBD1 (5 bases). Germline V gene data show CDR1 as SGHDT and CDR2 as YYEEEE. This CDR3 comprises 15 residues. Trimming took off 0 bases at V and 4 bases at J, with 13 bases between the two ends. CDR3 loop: CASSLARAGIYGYTF. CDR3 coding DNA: TGTGCCAGCAGCTTGGCCCGAGCAGGGATCTATGGCTACACCTTC.

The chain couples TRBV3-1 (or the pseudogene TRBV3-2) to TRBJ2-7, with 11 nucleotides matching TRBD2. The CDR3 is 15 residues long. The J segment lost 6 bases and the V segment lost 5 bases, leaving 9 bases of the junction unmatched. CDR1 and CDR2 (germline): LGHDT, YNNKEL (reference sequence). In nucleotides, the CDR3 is TGTGCCAGCAGCTCCCGACTAGCGGGGCCGGGCGAGCAGTACTTC. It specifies CASSSRLAGPGEQYF.

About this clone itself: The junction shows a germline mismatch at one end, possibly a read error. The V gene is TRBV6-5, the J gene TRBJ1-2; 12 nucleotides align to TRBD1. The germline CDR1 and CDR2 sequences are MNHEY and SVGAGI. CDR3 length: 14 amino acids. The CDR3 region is CASSYTGQGAKIAF. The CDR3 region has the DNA TGTGCCAGCAGTTACACGGGACAGGGGGCAAAGATTGCCTTC.

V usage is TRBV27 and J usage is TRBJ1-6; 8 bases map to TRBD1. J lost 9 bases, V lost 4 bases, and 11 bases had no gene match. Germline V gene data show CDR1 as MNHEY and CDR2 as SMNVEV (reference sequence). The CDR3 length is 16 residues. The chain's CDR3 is CASSSRTGQAGSPLHF. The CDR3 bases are TGTGCCAGCAGTTCCAGAACGGGACAGGCCGGTTCACCCCTCCACTTT.

The CDR3 DNA is TGCGCCAGCAGCCCACACCCTAACTATGGCTACACCTTC. Encoded protein: CASSPHPNYGYTF. This chain links TRBV5-1 with TRBJ1-2; D unresolved. With 4 bases removed from V and 0 bases from J, the gap between germline ends came to 7 bases. The V gene's germline CDR1 is SGHRS and CDR2 YFSETQ. CDR3 size: 13 residues.

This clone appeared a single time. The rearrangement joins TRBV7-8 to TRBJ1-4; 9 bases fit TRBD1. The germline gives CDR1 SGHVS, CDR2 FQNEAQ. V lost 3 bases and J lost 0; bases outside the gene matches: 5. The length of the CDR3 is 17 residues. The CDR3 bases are TGTGCCAGCAGCTTGGGGACAGGGAGATCAACTAATGAAAAACTGTTTTTT. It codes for CASSLGTGRSTNEKLFF.

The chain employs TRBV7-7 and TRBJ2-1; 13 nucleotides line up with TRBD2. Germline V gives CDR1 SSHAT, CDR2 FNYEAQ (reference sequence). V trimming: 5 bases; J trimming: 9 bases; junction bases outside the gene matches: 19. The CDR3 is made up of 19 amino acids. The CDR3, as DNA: TGTGCCAGCAGCCGATATTTGACTAGCGGGGGGCCATGGGGTGCTGAGCAGTTCTTC. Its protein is CASSRYLTSGGPWGAEQFF. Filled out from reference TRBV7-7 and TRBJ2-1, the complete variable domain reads GAGVSQSPRYKVTKRGQDVTLRCDPISSHATLYWYQQALGQGPEFLTYFNYEAQPDKSGLPSDRFSAERPEGSISTLTIQRTEQRDSAMYRCASSRYLTSGGPWGAEQFFGPGTRLTVL.

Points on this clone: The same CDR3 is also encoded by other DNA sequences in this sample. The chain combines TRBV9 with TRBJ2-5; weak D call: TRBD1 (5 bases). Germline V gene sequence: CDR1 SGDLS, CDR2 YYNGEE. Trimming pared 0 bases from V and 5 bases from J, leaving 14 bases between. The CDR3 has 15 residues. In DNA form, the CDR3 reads TGTGCCAGCAGCGTAGTGGGGCAGGGAACGGAGACCCAGTACTTC. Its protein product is CASSVVGQGTETQYF.

The CDR3 DNA reads as TGCGCCAGCAGCTTAGGCCAAGCTAGCGGGAGCACAGATACGCAGTATTTT. Translation gives CASSLGQASGSTDTQYF. The genes are TRBV5-1 and TRBJ2-3, with TRBD2 identical over 8 bases. V dropped 2 bases and J dropped 0; count of bases not matched to a gene: 8. Per germline, CDR1 SGHRS and CDR2 YFSETQ. This CDR3 comprises 17 residues.

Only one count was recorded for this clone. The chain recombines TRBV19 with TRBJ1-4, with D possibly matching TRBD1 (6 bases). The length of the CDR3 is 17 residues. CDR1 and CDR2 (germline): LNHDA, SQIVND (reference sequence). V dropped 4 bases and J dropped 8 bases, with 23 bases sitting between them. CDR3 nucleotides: TGTGCCAGTAGTAGAGCCCGAACGACAGGCGTCGAAGAAAAACTGTTTTTT. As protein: CASSRARTTGVEEKLFF. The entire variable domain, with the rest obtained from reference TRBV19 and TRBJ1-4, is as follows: DGGITQSPKYLFRKEGQNVTLSCEQNLNHDAMYWYRQDPGQGLRLIYYSQIVNDFQKGDIAEGYSVSREKKESFPLTVTSAQKNPTAFYLCASSRARTTGVEEKLFFGSGTQLSVL.

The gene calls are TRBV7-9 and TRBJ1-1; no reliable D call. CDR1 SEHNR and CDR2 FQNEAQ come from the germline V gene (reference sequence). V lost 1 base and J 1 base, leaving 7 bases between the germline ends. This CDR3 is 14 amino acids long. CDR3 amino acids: CASSLEVRNTEAFF. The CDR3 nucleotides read TGTGCCAGCAGCTTAGAAGTGAGGAACACTGAAGCTTTCTTT. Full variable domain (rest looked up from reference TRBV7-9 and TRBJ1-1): DTGVSQNPRHKITKRGQNVTFRCDPISEHNRLYWYRQTLGQGPEFLTYFQNEAQLEKSRLLSDRFSAERPKGSFSTLEIQRTEQGDSAMYLCASSLEVRNTEAFFGQGTRLTVV.

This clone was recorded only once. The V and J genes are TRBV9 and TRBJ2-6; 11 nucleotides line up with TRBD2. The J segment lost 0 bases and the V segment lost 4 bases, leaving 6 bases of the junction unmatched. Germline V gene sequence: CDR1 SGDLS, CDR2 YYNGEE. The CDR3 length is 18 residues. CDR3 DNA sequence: TGTGCCAGCAGCCCTGGACTAGCGGGCTTCTCTGGGGCCAACGTCCTGACTTTC. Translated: CASSPGLAGFSGANVLTF. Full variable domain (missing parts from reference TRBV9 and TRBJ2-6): DSGVTQTPKHLITATGQRVTLRCSPRSGDLSVYWYQQSLDQGLQFLIQYYNGEERAKGNILERFSAQQFPDLHSELNLSSLELGDSALYFCASSPGLAGFSGANVLTFGAGSRLTVL.

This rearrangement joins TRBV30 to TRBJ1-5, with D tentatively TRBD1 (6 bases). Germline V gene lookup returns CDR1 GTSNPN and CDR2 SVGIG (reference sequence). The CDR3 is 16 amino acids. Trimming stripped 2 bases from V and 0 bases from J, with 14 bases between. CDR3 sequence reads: CAWSIGRTDSNQPQHF. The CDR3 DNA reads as TGTGCCTGGAGTATCGGTCGGACAGATAGCAATCAGCCCCAGCATTTT. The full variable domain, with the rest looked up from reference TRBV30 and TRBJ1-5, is SQTIHQWPATLVQPVGSPLSLECTVEGTSNPNLYWYRQAAGRGLQLLFYSVGIGQISSEVPQNLSASRPQDRQFILSSKKLLLSDSGFYLCAWSIGRTDSNQPQHFGDGTRLSIL.

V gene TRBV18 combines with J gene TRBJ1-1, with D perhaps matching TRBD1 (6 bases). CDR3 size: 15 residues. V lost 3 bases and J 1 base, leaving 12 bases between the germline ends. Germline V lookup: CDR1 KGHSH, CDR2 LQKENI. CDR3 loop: CASSPGMDRNTEAFF. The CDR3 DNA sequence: TGTGCCAGCTCACCGGGCATGGACAGGAACACTGAAGCTTTCTTT. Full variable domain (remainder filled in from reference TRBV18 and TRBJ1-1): NAGVMQNPRHLVRRRGQEARLRCSPMKGHSHVYWYRQLPEEGLKFMVYLQKENIIDESGMPKERFSAEFPKEGPSILRIQQVVRGDSAAYFCASSPGMDRNTEAFFGQGTRLTVV.

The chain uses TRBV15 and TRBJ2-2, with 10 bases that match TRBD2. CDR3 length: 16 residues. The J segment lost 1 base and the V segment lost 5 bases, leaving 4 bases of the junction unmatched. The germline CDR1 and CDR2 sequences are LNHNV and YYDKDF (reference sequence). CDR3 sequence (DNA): TGTGCCACCAGCTTCCGGACTAGCGGGAACACCGGGGAGCTGTTTTTT. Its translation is CATSFRTSGNTGELFF.

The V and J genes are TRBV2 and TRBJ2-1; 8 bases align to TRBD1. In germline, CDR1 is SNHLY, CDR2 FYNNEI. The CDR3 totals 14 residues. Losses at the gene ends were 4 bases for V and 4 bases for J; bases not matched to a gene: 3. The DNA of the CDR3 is TGTGCCAGCAGTGGACAGGGGAATTACAATGAGCAGTTCTTC. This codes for CASSGQGNYNEQFF.

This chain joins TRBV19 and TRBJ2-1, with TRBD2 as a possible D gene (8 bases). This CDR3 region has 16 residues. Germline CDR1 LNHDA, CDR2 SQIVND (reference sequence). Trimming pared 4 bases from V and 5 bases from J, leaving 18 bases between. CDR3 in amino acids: CASSTPGGRGHNEQFF. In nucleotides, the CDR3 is TGTGCCAGTAGTACCCCGGGGGGGAGGGGGCACAATGAGCAGTTCTTC.